The 29 T cell receptor beta chains reported below all come from one sample, sequenced in a study of blood T cell repertoires in COVID-19. Repertoires were generated with immunoSEQ multiplex PCR, while TCRdb's copy carries only in-frame clones and drops some. Found here are about 85,000 clones, nearly 90% of them singletons; the top ten hold roughly 4%. Sequencing was performed on peripheral blood. These receptors came from a woman older than 75 with active or convalescent COVID-19.

The chain couples TRBV6-5 to TRBJ2-1; possible D gene TRBD1, 6 bases. Trimming shortened V by 6 bases and J by 3 bases, and 15 bases separated the two germline ends. From germline, CDR1 is MNHEY and CDR2 SVGAGI. The CDR3 has 15 amino acids. CDR3 protein: CASSRQQGYYNEQFF. The CDR3 region has the DNA TGTGCCAGCAGCCGTCAACAGGGATACTACAATGAGCAGTTCTTC.

The gene calls are TRBV20-1 and TRBJ1-1, with D maybe TRBD1 (5 bases). The ends were cut back, 3 bases at V and 5 bases at J, with 13 bases in the middle. The CDR3 consists of 13 residues. Germline CDR1 is DFQATT and CDR2 is SNEGSKA (reference sequence). The CDR3 sequence is CSASRDFATEAFF. CDR3 bases: TGCAGTGCTAGTAGGGACTTTGCGACTGAAGCTTTCTTT.

V usage is TRBV13 and J usage is TRBJ1-2; 9 nucleotides match TRBD1. Germline CDR1 PRHDT, CDR2 FYEKMQ (reference sequence). V trimming: 0 bases; J trimming: 4 bases; junction bases outside the gene matches: 0. The length of the CDR3 is 14 residues. The CDR3 reads CASSLGGQGYGYTF. The CDR3 DNA follows: TGTGCCAGCAGCTTAGGGGGACAGGGCTATGGCTACACCTTC. Based on the CDR3 plus reference TRBV13 and TRBJ1-2, the full variable domain is AAGVIQSPRHLIKEKRETATLKCYPIPRHDTVYWYQQGPGQDPQFLISFYEKMQSDKGSIPDRFSAQQFSDYHSELNMSSLELGDSALYFCASSLGGQGYGYTFGSGTRLTVV.

The chain has TRBV18 and TRBJ2-2; weak D call: TRBD1 (6 bases). Trimming took off 3 bases at V and 5 bases at J, with 16 bases between the two ends. The germline V gene encodes CDR1 KGHSH and CDR2 LQKENI. This CDR3 has 16 amino acids. In DNA form, the CDR3 reads TGTGCCAGCTCACCGGGGGCTAGGTCTCGGACCGGGGAGCTGTTTTTT. This translates into CASSPGARSRTGELFF.

This chain links TRBV28 with TRBJ1-6; no definite D call. The germline CDR1 and CDR2 sequences are MDHEN and SYDVKM. This CDR3 has 12 residues. Trimming stripped 1 base from V and 9 bases from J, with 4 bases between. The CDR3 reads CASSLSVSPLHF. The CDR3 coding sequence is TGTGCCAGCAGTTTATCCGTTTCACCCCTCCACTTT. Full variable domain (outside the CDR3, taken from reference TRBV28 and TRBJ1-6): DVKVTQSSRYLVKRTGEKVFLECVQDMDHENMFWYRQDPGLGLRLIYFSYDVKMKEKGDIPEGYSVSREKKERFSLILESASTNQTSMYLCASSLSVSPLHFGNGTRLTVT.

This clone was recorded once. V is TRBV5-4 and J is TRBJ2-7; 7 bases agree with TRBD1. This CDR3 region has 15 residues. Germline assignment: CDR1 SGHNT and CDR2 YYREEE (reference sequence). V was clipped by 4 bases and J by 4 bases; unmatched bases: 11. CDR3 in DNA: TGTGCCAGCAGCCACCGGGACAGCCTAACTTACGAGCAGTACTTC. This encodes CASSHRDSLTYEQYF. The entire variable domain, with the rest obtained from reference TRBV5-4 and TRBJ2-7, is as follows: ETGVTQSPTHLIKTRGQQVTLRCSSQSGHNTVSWYQQALGQGPQFIFQYYREEENGRGNFPPRFSGLQFPNYSSELNVNALELDDSALYLCASSHRDSLTYEQYFGPGTRLTVT.

V usage is TRBV29-1 and J usage is TRBJ2-5; TRBD2 agrees at 7 bases. The germline CDR1 and CDR2 sequences are SQVTM and ANQGSEA. The CDR3 extends over 12 amino acids. The V gene end was trimmed by 7 bases and the J gene end by 2 bases; junction bases not matched to a gene: 4. The CDR3 here is CSAYSGQETQYF. Here the CDR3 DNA reads TGCAGCGCCTATAGCGGGCAAGAGACCCAGTACTTC.

V is TRBV6-4 and J is TRBJ2-2, with TRBD2 matching 9 bases. The trim removed 4 bases at V and 2 bases at J, leaving 2 bases unmatched. The CDR3 consists of 15 residues. Per germline, CDR1 MRHNA and CDR2 SNTAGT. CDR3 sequence (DNA): TGTGCCAGCAGTGTTAGCGGGAGTAACACCGGGGAGCTGTTTTTT. The encoded protein is CASSVSGSNTGELFF.

The V call is TRBV16, the J call TRBJ1-1, with a possible D match to TRBD1 (5 bases). V was cut by 5 bases and J by 3 bases, with 13 bases left in between. Germline V gives CDR1 KGHSY, CDR2 FQNENV. The CDR3 is 14 residues long. In nucleotides, the CDR3 is TGTGCCAGCAGCTGGGGCAGTAGGGACACTGAAGCTTTCTTT. This sequence encodes CASSWGSRDTEAFF.

V and J are TRBV1 and TRBJ2-1; the listed D gene, TRBD1, was not tested against the DNA. TRBV1 is annotated as a pseudogene. This CDR3 is built from 19 residues. For the CDR3, the DNA is TGCACCAGCAGCCCCCGGGACAGGGGGCCTAGCTGCACCTTTTGGAAGCAGTTCTTC. It translates to CTSSPRDRGPSCTFWKQFF.

The chain is built from TRBV6-5 and TRBJ2-7; 9 bases map to TRBD1. Per germline, CDR1 MNHEY and CDR2 SVGAGI. Losses at the gene ends were 9 bases for V and 5 bases for J; bases not matched to a gene: 11. This CDR3 has 14 residues. In DNA form, the CDR3 reads TGTGCCAGTCAGCTCCGGGACAGGGTCCACGAGCAGTACTTC. Translating it yields CASQLRDRVHEQYF.

This clone appeared a single time. CDR3 in amino acids: CASSLDRAYEQYF. The CDR3 bases are TGTGCCAGCAGCTTAGACAGGGCCTACGAGCAGTACTTC. This chain joins TRBV7-8 and TRBJ2-7; D possibly corresponds to TRBD1 (6 bases). The V gene's germline CDR1 is SGHVS and CDR2 FQNEAQ. Trimming left V 1 base short and J 2 bases short, with 6 bases between. The CDR3 covers 13 residues.

This sequence joins TRBV9 and TRBJ2-1; 11 nucleotides agree with TRBD2. Germline V gene data show CDR1 as SGDLS and CDR2 as YYNGEE. CDR3 size: 15 residues. J gave up 6 bases and V 1 base, and 3 bases lay outside the gene matches. The CDR3 nucleotides read TGTGCCAGCAGCGTACTTAGCGGGAGGGCCAATGAGCAGTTCTTC. As protein: CASSVLSGRANEQFF.

The V gene is TRBV11-3, the J gene TRBJ2-5; TRBD2 might be the D (6 bases). V was clipped by 5 bases and J by 1 base, with 8 bases between them. Germline CDR1 is SGHNT and CDR2 is YENEEA. The CDR3 loop spans 13 amino acids. This chain's CDR3 is CASSPGLQETQYF. The CDR3 region has the DNA TGTGCCAGCAGCCCGGGACTCCAAGAGACCCAGTACTTC.

The J gene is TRBJ2-7, the V gene TRBV7-2; 7 bases map to TRBD1. Germline lookup yields CDR1 SGHTA and CDR2 FQGNSA. This CDR3 comprises 13 residues. V gave up 5 bases and J gave up 4 bases; unmatched junction bases: 5. The CDR3 DNA follows: TGTGCCAGCAGCCGCAGGGGGAATTACGAGCAGTACTTC. Protein: CASSRRGNYEQYF.

This clone was recorded only once. The chain links TRBV6-5 to TRBJ2-1; a possible D gene is TRBD1 (5 bases). Germline CDR1 MNHEY, CDR2 SVGAGI. The CDR3 spans 12 residues. V lost 6 bases to trimming and J lost 10 bases, with 13 bases between them. The CDR3 DNA reads as TGTGCCAGCAGGCTGACAGCCAGGGAGCAGTTCTTC. This sequence encodes CASRLTAREQFF.

This clone was counted once. The chain carries TRBV28 and TRBJ1-5, with a possible D match to TRBD1 (5 bases). V lost 5 bases, J lost 1 base, and 18 bases lay in between. This CDR3 spans 17 amino acids. CDR1 MDHEN and CDR2 SYDVKM come from the germline V gene. CDR3 loop: CASSQLGLERSNQPQHF. In DNA, the CDR3 is TGTGCCAGCAGTCAATTGGGGCTCGAACGGAGCAATCAGCCCCAGCATTTT.

Remarks on this clone: Other nucleotide sequences from this sample produce the same CDR3. V is TRBV2 and J is TRBJ1-1; the D gene is possibly TRBD1 (5 bases). Trimming cost V 4 bases and J 1 base, with 7 bases left between them. CDR3 length: 13 amino acids. The germline V gene encodes CDR1 SNHLY and CDR2 FYNNEI. The CDR3 is CASSVGGNTEAFF. CDR3 DNA: TGTGCCAGCAGTGTGGGGGGGAACACTGAAGCTTTCTTT.

V usage is TRBV28 and J usage is TRBJ1-2; maybe TRBD1 (5 bases). The V and J ends lost 3 bases and 4 bases respectively, with 12 bases between them. CDR3 size: 14 residues. Germline V gene lookup returns CDR1 MDHEN and CDR2 SYDVKM. This CDR3 reads CASSFGGAPYGYTF. CDR3 DNA: TGTGCCAGCAGTTTCGGGGGTGCTCCCTATGGCTACACCTTC.

The chain is built from TRBV29-1 and TRBJ1-1; 7 positions agree with TRBD1. The CDR3 loop spans 13 amino acids. J lost 1 base, V lost 8 bases, and 7 bases had no gene match. Germline V gene sequence: CDR1 SQVTM, CDR2 ANQGSEA. In nucleotides, the CDR3 is TGCAGCTTGGACAGGAACCAGAACACTGAAGCTTTCTTT. This encodes CSLDRNQNTEAFF.

The V call is TRBV19, the J call TRBJ2-2, with TRBD1 matching 7 bases. Losses at the gene ends were 2 bases for V and 4 bases for J; bases not matched to a gene: 4. CDR3 length: 15 residues. Germline lookup yields CDR1 LNHDA and CDR2 SQIVND (reference sequence). The CDR3 DNA follows: TGTGCCAGTAGTATAAGTGGGACAGTCACCGGGGAGCTGTTTTTT. It is translated as CASSISGTVTGELFF.

V usage is TRBV7-2 and J usage is TRBJ2-7, with D unclear. Looked up from germline, CDR1 is SGHTA and CDR2 is FQGNSA. V lost 2 bases and J 2 bases, leaving 4 bases between the germline ends. The CDR3 is made up of 12 amino acids. The CDR3 is CASSLLTYEQYF. CDR3 in DNA: TGTGCCAGCAGCTTATTAACCTACGAGCAGTACTTC.

The rearrangement joins TRBV19 to TRBJ1-6, with 11 bases that match TRBD1. Germline V gene data show CDR1 as LNHDA and CDR2 as SQIVND (reference sequence). The CDR3 loop spans 14 amino acids. After removal of 8 bases from V and 7 bases from J, the junction contained 4 bases not matched to a gene. As DNA, the CDR3 is TGTGCCAGTCGATGGGACAGGGGGAATTCACCCCTCCACTTT. It yields the protein CASRWDRGNSPLHF.

The chain combines TRBV9 with TRBJ2-1; the D gene is possibly TRBD1 (6 bases). In germline, CDR1 is SGDLS, CDR2 YYNGEE. Trimming cost V 1 base and J 2 bases, with 13 bases left between them. The length of the CDR3 is 16 residues. CDR3 in DNA: TGTGCCAGCAGCGTAAGGGGGACACTCGCCTACAATGAGCAGTTCTTC. It encodes CASSVRGTLAYNEQFF. The whole variable domain, remainder taken from reference TRBV9 and TRBJ2-1, is DSGVTQTPKHLITATGQRVTLRCSPRSGDLSVYWYQQSLDQGLQFLIQYYNGEERAKGNILERFSAQQFPDLHSELNLSSLELGDSALYFCASSVRGTLAYNEQFFGPGTRLTVL.

The V and J genes are TRBV7-2 and TRBJ1-2, with 11 bases matching TRBD1. Germline V gene data show CDR1 as SGHTA and CDR2 as FQGNSA. V was pared by 4 bases and J by 4 bases, with 2 bases of the junction left unmatched. The CDR3 totals 14 residues. Written as DNA, the CDR3 is TGTGCCAGCAGCTCCGGGACAGGGGGCTATGGCTACACCTTC. It yields the protein CASSSGTGGYGYTF.

The chain carries TRBV5-6 and TRBJ1-1; D might be TRBD1 (6 bases). V lost 3 bases and J 4 bases, leaving 10 bases between the germline ends. This CDR3 region has 13 residues. Germline-derived CDR1 and CDR2 are SGHDT and YYEEEE. The CDR3 reads CASSWRGGTEAFF. CDR3 in DNA: TGTGCCAGCAGCTGGAGGGGGGGCACTGAAGCTTTCTTT. The entire variable domain, with the rest obtained from reference TRBV5-6 and TRBJ1-1, is as follows: DAGVTQSPTHLIKTRGQQVTLRCSPKSGHDTVSWYQQALGQGPQFIFQYYEEEERQRGNFPDRFSGHQFPNYSSELNVNALLLGDSALYLCASSWRGGTEAFFGQGTRLTVV.

The J gene is TRBJ1-4, the V gene TRBV18, with 7 bases fitting TRBD1. Germline CDR1 reads KGHSH; CDR2 reads LQKENI. V shed 8 bases and J 8 bases; nucleotides not matched to a gene: 8. The CDR3 is 13 amino acids. As DNA, the CDR3 is TGTGCCAGCCTAGGGGGCCCTACAGAAAAACTGTTTTTT. Translated, it gives CASLGGPTEKLFF. Complete variable domain (other parts from reference TRBV18 and TRBJ1-4): NAGVMQNPRHLVRRRGQEARLRCSPMKGHSHVYWYRQLPEEGLKFMVYLQKENIIDESGMPKERFSAEFPKEGPSILRIQQVVRGDSAAYFCASLGGPTEKLFFGSGTQLSVL.

The chain has TRBV28 and TRBJ2-1, with D perhaps matching TRBD1 (6 bases). CDR1 is MDHEN, CDR2 SYDVKM, per germline. This CDR3 region has 15 residues. Trimming took 4 bases from V and 3 from J, leaving 13 bases between them. This chain's CDR3 is CASSSTGTNYNEQFF. The CDR3 nucleotides are TGTGCCAGCAGTTCTACCGGGACAAACTACAATGAGCAGTTCTTC.

The chain carries TRBV19 and TRBJ2-7; 9 bases agree with TRBD1. In germline, CDR1 is LNHDA, CDR2 SQIVND (reference sequence). The V segment lost 4 bases and the J segment 4 bases; nucleotides outside the gene matches: 5. CDR3 length: 14 amino acids. DNA of the CDR3: TGTGCCAGTAGTAGGACAGGGGAACTTTACGAGCAGTACTTC. Translated, it gives CASSRTGELYEQYF.